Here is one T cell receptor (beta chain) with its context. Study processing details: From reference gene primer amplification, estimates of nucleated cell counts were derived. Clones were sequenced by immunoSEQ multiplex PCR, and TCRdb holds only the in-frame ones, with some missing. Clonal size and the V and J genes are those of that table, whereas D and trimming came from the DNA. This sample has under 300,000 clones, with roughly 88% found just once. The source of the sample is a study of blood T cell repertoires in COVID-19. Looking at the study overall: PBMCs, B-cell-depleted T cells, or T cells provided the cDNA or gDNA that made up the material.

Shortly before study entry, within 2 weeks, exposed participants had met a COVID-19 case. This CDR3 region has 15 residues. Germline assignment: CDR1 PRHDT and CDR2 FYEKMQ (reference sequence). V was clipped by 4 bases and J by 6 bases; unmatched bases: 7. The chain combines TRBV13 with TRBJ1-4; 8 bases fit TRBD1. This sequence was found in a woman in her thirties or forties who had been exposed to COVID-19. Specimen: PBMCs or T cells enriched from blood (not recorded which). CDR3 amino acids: CASSSTTGVYEKLFF. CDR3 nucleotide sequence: TGTGCCAGCAGCTCCACGACAGGGGTTTATGAAAAACTGTTTTTT. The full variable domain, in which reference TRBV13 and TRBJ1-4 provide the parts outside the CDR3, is AAGVIQSPRHLIKEKRETATLKCYPIPRHDTVYWYQQGPGQDPQFLISFYEKMQSDKGSIPDRFSAQQFSDYHSELNMSSLELGDSALYFCASSSTTGVYEKLFFGSGTQLSVL.